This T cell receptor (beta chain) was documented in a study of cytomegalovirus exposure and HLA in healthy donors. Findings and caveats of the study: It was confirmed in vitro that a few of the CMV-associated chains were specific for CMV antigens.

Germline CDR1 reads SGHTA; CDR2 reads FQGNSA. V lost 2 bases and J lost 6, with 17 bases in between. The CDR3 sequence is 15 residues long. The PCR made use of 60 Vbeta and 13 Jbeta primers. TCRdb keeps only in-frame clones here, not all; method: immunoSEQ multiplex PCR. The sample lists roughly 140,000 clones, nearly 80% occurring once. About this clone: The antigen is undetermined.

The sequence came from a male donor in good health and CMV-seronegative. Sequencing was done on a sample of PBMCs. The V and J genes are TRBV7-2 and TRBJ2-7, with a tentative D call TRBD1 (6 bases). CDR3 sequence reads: CASSLHRQVQAEQYF. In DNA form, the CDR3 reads TGTGCCAGCAGCTTACATAGACAGGTTCAGGCCGAGCAGTACTTC.